One and the same sample provided the 15 T cell receptor beta chains below, sequenced in a study of blood T cell repertoires in COVID-19. Sequencing used immunoSEQ multiplex PCR; TCRdb keeps in-frame clones, though not all of them. This sample has approximately 240,000 clones, with 84% found just once. Material for sequencing was peripheral blood. The receptors come from a woman over 75 with active or convalescent COVID-19.

CDR3: CASSRASVPWDNEQFF. The CDR3 DNA reads TGTGCCAGCAGCCGGGCTAGCGTCCCTTGGGACAATGAGCAGTTCTTC. The V call is TRBV11-3, the J call TRBJ2-1; tentative D call: TRBD2 (6 bases). Germline CDR1 reads SGHNT; CDR2 reads YENEEA. V lost 5 bases to trimming and J lost 5 bases, with 19 bases between them. CDR3 length: 16 amino acids.

The chain has TRBV27 and TRBJ2-3; tentatively, D is TRBD2 (5 bases). V was cut by 6 bases and J by 5 bases, with 12 bases left in between. Germline V gives CDR1 MNHEY, CDR2 SMNVEV (reference sequence). The CDR3 is made up of 13 amino acids. The CDR3 region has the DNA TGTGCCAGCAGCCCTGGTGGAGGAGATACGCAGTATTTT. This translates into CASSPGGGDTQYF.

The V and J genes are TRBV5-1 and TRBJ2-3; D gene ambiguous. The V and J ends lost 0 bases and 4 bases respectively, with 12 bases between them. The CDR3 loop spans 15 amino acids. The V gene's germline CDR1 is SGHRS and CDR2 YFSETQ. Here the CDR3 DNA reads TGCGCCAGCAGCTTGGCAGAAGTCTCCCCAGATACGCAGTATTTT. Protein: CASSLAEVSPDTQYF.

This chain links TRBV6-2 or TRBV6-3 with TRBJ1-6, with TRBD1 identical over 10 bases. Germline values: CDR1 MNHEY, CDR2 SVGEGT. There are 16 residues in the CDR3. The V segment lost 3 bases and the J segment 6 bases; nucleotides outside the gene matches: 5. The CDR3 DNA reads TGTGCCAGCAGTTATCCGACAGGGGGCCCTAATTCACCCCTCCACTTT. Translating gives CASSYPTGGPNSPLHF.

This rearrangement joins TRBV27 to TRBJ1-4; 7 bases are shared with TRBD1. The CDR3 is 14 amino acids. From germline, CDR1 is MNHEY and CDR2 SMNVEV (reference sequence). With V trimmed by 8 bases and J by 7 bases, 10 bases remained unmatched. For the CDR3, the DNA is TGTGCCAGCCGCAACAGGGGTCCCGGTGAAAAACTGTTTTTT. This translates into CASRNRGPGEKLFF.

The chain uses TRBV5-4 and TRBJ2-2, with 7 positions matching TRBD1. CDR3 length equals 15 residues. Trimming cost V 4 bases and J 1 base; bases outside gene matches: 4. The germline V gene has CDR1 SGHNT and CDR2 YYREEE (reference sequence). The CDR3 reads CASSTDRKNTGELFF. The CDR3 bases are TGTGCCAGCAGCACGGACAGGAAGAACACCGGGGAGCTGTTTTTT. Full variable domain (remainder filled in from reference TRBV5-4 and TRBJ2-2): ETGVTQSPTHLIKTRGQQVTLRCSSQSGHNTVSWYQQALGQGPQFIFQYYREEENGRGNFPPRFSGLQFPNYSSELNVNALELDDSALYLCASSTDRKNTGELFFGEGSRLTVL.

This clone was picked up one time. CDR3 region: CASSLRDRGHGELFF. The CDR3 DNA is TGTGCCAGCAGCTTAAGGGACAGGGGGCACGGGGAGCTGTTTTTT. This sequence joins TRBV7-6 and TRBJ2-2; TRBD1 matches at 12 bases. The V gene's germline CDR1 is SGHVS and CDR2 FNYEAQ. J was trimmed by 7 bases and V by 2 bases; bases with no gene match: 2. This CDR3 has 15 residues.

The chain links TRBV7-8 to TRBJ2-7, with 10 positions matching TRBD2. Germline CDR1 and CDR2: SGHVS and FQNEAQ. With V trimmed by 5 bases and J by 4 bases, 5 bases remained unmatched. There are 14 residues in the CDR3. DNA of the CDR3: TGTGCCAGCAGCCGAGCTAGCGGGAGTTACGAGCAGTACTTC. This translates into CASSRASGSYEQYF.

This clone has just one count. The chain combines TRBV11-3 with TRBJ2-1; 13 positions match TRBD2. The germline gives CDR1 SGHNT, CDR2 YENEEA. This CDR3 has 18 amino acids. Germline trimming cut 1 base from V and 1 base from J; bases unmatched to any gene: 4. The CDR3 DNA sequence: TGTGCCAGCAGCTTAGGACTAGCGGGGGGACTATCCTACAATGAGCAGTTCTTC. Encoded protein: CASSLGLAGGLSYNEQFF.

About this clone itself: The junction departs from the called germline gene at one end, perhaps through a read error. V is TRBV6-5 and J is TRBJ1-6; possibly TRBD1 for D (5 bases). The CDR3 runs to 16 residues. CDR1 is MNHEY and CDR2 is SVGAGI in the germline V gene. DNA of the CDR3: TGTGCCAGCAGTTACTCGAAGGGGCCCTACAATTCACCCCTCCACTTT. Amino acid sequence: CASSYSKGPYNSPLHF.

This chain uses TRBV30 with TRBJ1-6; TRBD1 is a possible D gene (5 bases). This CDR3 is 18 amino acids long. CDR1 and CDR2 from the germline V gene are GTSNPN and SVGIG (reference sequence). V was shortened by 4 bases and J by 3 bases, with 22 bases between the two germline ends. This CDR3 is CAWKTPRRGRGYNSPLHF. Written as DNA, the CDR3 is TGTGCCTGGAAAACCCCCCGCAGAGGGAGGGGCTATAATTCACCCCTCCACTTT.

The rearrangement joins TRBV7-2 to TRBJ2-3, with D unresolved. Trimming left V 2 bases short and J 5 bases short, with 5 bases between. Germline CDR1 reads SGHTA; CDR2 reads FQGNSA. This CDR3 has 12 residues. The CDR3 loop is CASSLNIDTQYF. In DNA form, the CDR3 reads TGTGCCAGCAGCTTAAATATAGATACGCAGTATTTT.

The CDR3 loop reads CASSRMLGRDTEAFF. Here the CDR3 DNA reads TGCGCCAGCTCTAGAATGCTAGGGAGGGACACTGAAGCTTTCTTT. The chain combines TRBV10-2 with TRBJ1-1; D is unclear. The CDR3 sequence is 15 residues long. Germline V gene data show CDR1 as WSHSY and CDR2 as SAAADI. The V end lost 8 bases, the J end lost 3 bases, and 19 bases lay between the germline ends.

This clone has just a few counts. The CDR3 sequence: CASSQRGTLEAFF. Written as DNA, the CDR3 is TGTGCCAGCAGCCAAAGGGGGACATTAGAAGCTTTCTTT. This rearrangement joins TRBV7-2 to TRBJ1-1; D possibly corresponds to TRBD1 (6 bases). Germline values: CDR1 SGHTA, CDR2 FQGNSA. This CDR3 has 13 residues. V was trimmed by 5 bases and J by 8 bases, leaving 15 bases between them.

The table lists this clone with a count of one. The chain uses TRBV9 and TRBJ2-3, with TRBD1 matching 10 bases. This CDR3 has 16 amino acids. The ends lost 2 bases at V and 2 bases at J; junction bases unmatched: 5. Germline CDR1 SGDLS, CDR2 YYNGEE. The CDR3 DNA follows: TGTGCCAGCAGCGTCGGGACAGGGGTAATCACAGATACGCAGTATTTT. Translation gives CASSVGTGVITDTQYF.